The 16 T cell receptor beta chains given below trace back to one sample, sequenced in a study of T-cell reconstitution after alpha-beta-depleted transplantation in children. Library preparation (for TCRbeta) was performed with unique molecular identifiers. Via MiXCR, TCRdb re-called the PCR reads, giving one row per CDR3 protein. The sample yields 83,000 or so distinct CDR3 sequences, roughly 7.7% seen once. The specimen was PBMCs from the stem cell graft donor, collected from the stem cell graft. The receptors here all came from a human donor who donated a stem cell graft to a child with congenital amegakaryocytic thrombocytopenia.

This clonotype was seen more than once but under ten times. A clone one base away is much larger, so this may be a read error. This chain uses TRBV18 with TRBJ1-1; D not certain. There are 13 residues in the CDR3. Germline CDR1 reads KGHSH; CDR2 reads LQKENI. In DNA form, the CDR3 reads TGTGCCAGCTCTTACCAAGCGAACACTGAATCTTTCTTT. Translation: CASSYQANTESFF.

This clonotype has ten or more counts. This CDR3 is CSSSVEGRSTF. DNA for the CDR3: TGCAGTTCAAGCGTTGAGGGAAGGTCCACCTTC. The chain links TRBV29-1 to TRBJ1-2; D gene unclear. In germline, CDR1 is SQVTM, CDR2 ANQGSEA. The CDR3 runs 11 residues.

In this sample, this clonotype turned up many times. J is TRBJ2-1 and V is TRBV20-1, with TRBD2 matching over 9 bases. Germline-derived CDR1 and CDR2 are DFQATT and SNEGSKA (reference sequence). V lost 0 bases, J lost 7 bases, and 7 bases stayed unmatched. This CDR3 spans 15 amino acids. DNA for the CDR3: TGCAGTGCTAGAGATTTTGCTAGCGGGGATAATGAGCAGTTCTTC. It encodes CSARDFASGDNEQFF.

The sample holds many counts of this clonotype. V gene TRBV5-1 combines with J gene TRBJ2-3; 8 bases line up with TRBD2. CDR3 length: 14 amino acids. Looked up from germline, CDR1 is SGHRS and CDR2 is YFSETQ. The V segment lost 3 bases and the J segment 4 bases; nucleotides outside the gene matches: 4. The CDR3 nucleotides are TGCGCCAGCAGCTGGACTAGCTACCCAGATACGCAGTATTTT. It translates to CASSWTSYPDTQYF.

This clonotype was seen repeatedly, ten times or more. CDR3 region: CASSLGPDGYNEQFF. The CDR3 DNA is TGTGCCAGCAGCTTAGGCCCTGACGGGTACAATGAGCAGTTCTTC. This rearrangement joins TRBV7-7 to TRBJ2-1; D gene uncertain. Germline V CDR1 and CDR2: SSHAT, FNYEAQ (reference sequence). This CDR3 is 15 amino acids long. With 1 base removed from V and 4 bases from J, the gap between germline ends came to 11 bases. Together with reference TRBV7-7 and TRBJ2-1, the CDR3 gives the full variable domain: GAGVSQSPRYKVTKRGQDVTLRCDPISSHATLYWYQQALGQGPEFLTYFNYEAQPDKSGLPSDRFSAERPEGSISTLTIQRTEQRDSAMYRCASSLGPDGYNEQFFGPGTRLTVL.

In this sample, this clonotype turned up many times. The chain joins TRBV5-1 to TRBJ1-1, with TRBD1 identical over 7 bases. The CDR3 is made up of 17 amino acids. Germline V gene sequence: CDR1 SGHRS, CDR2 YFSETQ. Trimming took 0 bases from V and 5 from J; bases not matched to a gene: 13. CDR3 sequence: CASSLDGAVGGSTEAFF. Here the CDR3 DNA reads TGCGCCAGCAGCTTGGACGGCGCGGTAGGGGGCTCTACTGAAGCTTTCTTT.

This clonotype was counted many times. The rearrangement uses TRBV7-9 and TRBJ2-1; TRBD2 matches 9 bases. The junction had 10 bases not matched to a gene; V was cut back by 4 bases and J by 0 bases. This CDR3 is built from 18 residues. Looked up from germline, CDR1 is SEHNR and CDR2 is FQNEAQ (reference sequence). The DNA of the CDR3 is TGTGCCAGCAGCTCCGGCCTAGCGGGGCGTGGCTCCTACAATGAGCAGTTCTTC. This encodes CASSSGLAGRGSYNEQFF. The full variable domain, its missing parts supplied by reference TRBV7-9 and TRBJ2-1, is DTGVSQNPRHKITKRGQNVTFRCDPISEHNRLYWYRQTLGQGPEFLTYFQNEAQLEKSRLLSDRFSAERPKGSFSTLEIQRTEQGDSAMYLCASSSGLAGRGSYNEQFFGPGTRLTVL.

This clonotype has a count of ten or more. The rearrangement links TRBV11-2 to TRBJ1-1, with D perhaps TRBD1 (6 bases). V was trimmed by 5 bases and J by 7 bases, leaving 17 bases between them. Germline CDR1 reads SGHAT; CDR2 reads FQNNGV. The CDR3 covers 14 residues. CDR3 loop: CASSGGWGRHEAFF. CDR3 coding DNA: TGTGCCAGCAGCGGGGGGTGGGGGCGACATGAAGCTTTCTTT.

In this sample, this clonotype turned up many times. The CDR3 nucleotides are TGCAGCGTAAATTCCCGGGACAGGGGGAGTACTGAAGCTTTCTTT. Protein sequence: CSVNSRDRGSTEAFF. The chain joins TRBV29-1 to TRBJ1-1; 11 positions agree with TRBD1. This CDR3 comprises 15 residues. V shed 6 bases, J shed 5 bases, and the junction held 11 bases outside the gene matches. CDR1 is SQVTM, CDR2 ANQGSEA, per germline.

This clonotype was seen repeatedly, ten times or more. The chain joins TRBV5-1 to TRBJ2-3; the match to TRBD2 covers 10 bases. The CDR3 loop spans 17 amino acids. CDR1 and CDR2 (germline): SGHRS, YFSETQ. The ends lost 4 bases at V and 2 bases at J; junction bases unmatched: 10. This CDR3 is CASSIGLAVFFTDTQYF. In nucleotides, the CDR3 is TGCGCCAGCAGCATCGGACTAGCGGTTTTTTTCACAGATACGCAGTATTTT.

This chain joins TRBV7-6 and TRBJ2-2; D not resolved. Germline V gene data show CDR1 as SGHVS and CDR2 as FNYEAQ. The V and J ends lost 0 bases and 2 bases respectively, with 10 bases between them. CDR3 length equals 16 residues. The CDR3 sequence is CASSLARGPNTGELFF. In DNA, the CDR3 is TGTGCCAGCAGCTTAGCTCGCGGTCCTAACACCGGGGAGCTGTTTTTT.

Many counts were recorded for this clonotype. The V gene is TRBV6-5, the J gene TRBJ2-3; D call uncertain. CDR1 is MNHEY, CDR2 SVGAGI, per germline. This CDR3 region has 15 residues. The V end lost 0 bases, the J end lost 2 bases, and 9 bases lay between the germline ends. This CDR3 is CASSYSGILTDTQYF. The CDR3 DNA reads TGTGCCAGCAGTTACTCGGGGATTCTCACAGATACGCAGTATTTT.

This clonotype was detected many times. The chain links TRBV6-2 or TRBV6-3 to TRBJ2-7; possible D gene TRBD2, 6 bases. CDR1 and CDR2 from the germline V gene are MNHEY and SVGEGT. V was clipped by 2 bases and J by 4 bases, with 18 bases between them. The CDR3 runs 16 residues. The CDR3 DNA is TGTGCCAGCAGTTACACCGCCGGGCCAGGGAGGTACGAGCAGTACTTC. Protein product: CASSYTAGPGRYEQYF.

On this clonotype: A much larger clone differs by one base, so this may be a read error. CDR3 coding DNA: TGCAGTGCTAGAAGCCCGGCGCTAAACAATGAAGCTTTCTTT. Protein: CSARSPALNNEAFF. V gene TRBV20-1 combines with J gene TRBJ1-1; D uncertain. The germline gives CDR1 DFQATT, CDR2 SNEGSKA (reference sequence). CDR3 size: 14 residues.

The CDR3 sequence: CASSWTLTGELFF. CDR3 DNA: TGTGCCAGCAGTTGGACTCTTACCGGGGAGCTGTTTTTT. This chain joins TRBV25-1 and TRBJ2-2, with TRBD2 as a possible D gene (5 bases). The CDR3 has 13 residues. V was clipped by 5 bases and J by 5 bases, with 9 bases between them. CDR1 is MGHDK and CDR2 is SYGVNS in the germline V gene. The full variable domain, in which reference TRBV25-1 and TRBJ2-2 provide the parts outside the CDR3, is EADIYQTPRYLVIGTGKKITLECSQTMGHDKMYWYQQDPGMELHLIHYSYGVNSTEKGDLSSESTVSRIRTEHFPLTLESARPSHTSQYLCASSWTLTGELFFGEGSRLTVL.

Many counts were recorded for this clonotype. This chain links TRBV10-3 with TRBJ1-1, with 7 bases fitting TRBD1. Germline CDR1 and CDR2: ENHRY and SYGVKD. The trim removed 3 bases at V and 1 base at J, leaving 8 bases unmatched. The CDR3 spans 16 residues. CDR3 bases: TGTGCCATCAGTGACTCCCCCGGGACAGCGAACACTGAAGCTTTCTTT. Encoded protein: CAISDSPGTANTEAFF.